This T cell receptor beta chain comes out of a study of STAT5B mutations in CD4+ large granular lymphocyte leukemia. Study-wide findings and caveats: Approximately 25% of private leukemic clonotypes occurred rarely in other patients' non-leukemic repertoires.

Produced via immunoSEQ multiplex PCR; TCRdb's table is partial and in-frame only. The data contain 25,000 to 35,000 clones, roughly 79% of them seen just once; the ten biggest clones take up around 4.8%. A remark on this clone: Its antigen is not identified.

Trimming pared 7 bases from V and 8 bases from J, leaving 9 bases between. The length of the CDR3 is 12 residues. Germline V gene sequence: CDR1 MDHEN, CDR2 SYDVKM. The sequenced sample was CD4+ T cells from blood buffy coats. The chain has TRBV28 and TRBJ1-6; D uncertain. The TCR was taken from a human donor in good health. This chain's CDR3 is CASTARDSPLHF. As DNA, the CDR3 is TGTGCCAGCACTGCACGGGATTCACCCCTCCACTTT.